This T cell receptor (beta chain) emerged from a study of blood T cells in healthy people across ages. The overall study: Every two T cells gave about one barcoded beta molecule via template switching.

General observations from the study: There were more naive CD4+ cells and higher diversity in long-lived donors than in aged donors. Observed TCR beta diversity showed a strong correlation with the percentage of naive T cells as measured by flow cytometry.

Note on this clonotype: The target antigen is unknown.

There are 14 residues in the CDR3. Germline CDR1 SGHTA, CDR2 FQGNSA. Each sample had at least 6.5 million PBMCs isolated. A second PCR of roughly 7 to 11 cycles used a sample-barcoded 5' primer and a J-beta primer mix. One entry per CDR3 protein, called by TCRdb with MiXCR from the 5' RACE reads. The sample lists some 640,000 distinct CDR3 sequences; 49% were seen once. This receptor was identified in a woman aged 55-69 years in good health. The sample consisted of blood. This chain connects TRBV7-2 to TRBJ2-5; no firm D call. The DNA matches TRBJ2-7 better at its end, which makes the J call doubtful. The CDR3 coding sequence is TGTGCCAGCAGCTTCCCGGGTACTCCATACGAGCAGTACTTC. Translating it yields CASSFPGTPYEQYF.